Listed below are T cell receptor beta chains from one sample, sequenced in a study of metastatic and nonmetastatic thyroid tumors. TCRdb called clones again from the PCR reads with MiXCR. Of about 93,000 clones listed, roughly 13% are singletons. Specimen: blood. The receptor set was obtained from a female donor with papillary thyroid cancer or a benign thyroid nodule (not recorded which). Some clones in this sample may be carry-over from other donors' samples. Each CDR3 is given with its conserved first and last residue. The D gene is left open where the match is weak. The size field is filled for only some rows; it gives once, few, many or a size class.

j_gene: TRBJ2-7
abundance: many
v_gene: TRBV7-9
len: 15
d_gene: TRBD1
CDR3nt: TGTGCCAGCAGCTTCCAGGGGGCAGCCGGGGTCGAGCAGTACTTC
CDR3aa: CASSFQGAAGVEQYF

j_gene: TRBJ1-2
abundance: many
v_gene: TRBV4-3
len: 15
d_gene: -
CDR3nt: TGCGCCAGCAGCCAAGATCAGCCCACCTTCTATGGCTACACCTTC
CDR3aa: CASSQDQPTFYGYTF

j_gene: TRBJ1-2
abundance: many
v_gene: TRBV19
len: 13
d_gene: TRBD1
CDR3nt: TGTGCCAGCGTGACAGGGGGCGGACGTGGCTACACCTTC
CDR3aa: CASVTGGGRGYTF

j_gene: TRBJ1-1
abundance: many
v_gene: TRBV6-1
len: 14
d_gene: -
CDR3nt: TGTGCCAGCAGAGAGGGGGGGCGGGACACTGAAGCTTTCTTT
CDR3aa: CASREGGRDTEAFF

j_gene: TRBJ2-7
abundance: many
v_gene: TRBV20-1
len: 15
d_gene: TRBD2
CDR3nt: TGCAGTGCTAGAGATGCTAGCGGGAGCTCCTACGAGCAGTACTTC
CDR3aa: CSARDASGSSYEQYF

j_gene: TRBJ2-7
abundance: many
v_gene: TRBV15
len: 13
d_gene: -
CDR3nt: TGTGCCACCAGCAGGGGGCCGACCTACGAGCAGTACTTC
CDR3aa: CATSRGPTYEQYF

j_gene: TRBJ2-6
abundance: many
v_gene: TRBV28
len: 20
d_gene: TRBD2
CDR3nt: TGTGCCAGCAGCCTCGCCGTGAGTTTAGCGGGAGGACTTGGGGCCAACGTCCTGACTTTC
CDR3aa: CASSLAVSLAGGLGANVLTF

j_gene: TRBJ2-5
abundance: many
v_gene: TRBV15
len: 15
d_gene: -
CDR3nt: TGTGCCACCAGCCCCGGGGGGCAGAACCAAGAGACCCAGTACTTC
CDR3aa: CATSPGGQNQETQYF

j_gene: TRBJ1-1
abundance: many
v_gene: TRBV2
len: 15
d_gene: -
CDR3nt: TGTGCCAGCAGTGAAAGATTCGTAGGGAACACTGAAGCTTTCTTT
CDR3aa: CASSERFVGNTEAFF

j_gene: TRBJ1-1
abundance: -
v_gene: TRBV6-2/TRBV6-3
len: 13
d_gene: -
CDR3nt: TGTGCCAGCAGCAACAATCTCGTCACTGAAGCTTTCTTT
CDR3aa: CASSNNLVTEAFF

j_gene: TRBJ1-2
abundance: many
v_gene: TRBV2
len: 16
d_gene: TRBD1
CDR3nt: TGTGCCAGCATACGGGACAGCTCCTATGAGGGCTATGGCTACACCTTC
CDR3aa: CASIRDSSYEGYGYTF

j_gene: TRBJ1-5
abundance: few
v_gene: TRBV6-1
len: 13
d_gene: -
CDR3nt: TGTGCCAGCAGTGTCGACGGCAATCAGCCCCAGCATTTT
CDR3aa: CASSVDGNQPQHF

j_gene: TRBJ1-1
abundance: many
v_gene: TRBV6-1
len: 15
d_gene: TRBD1
CDR3nt: TGTGCCAGCAGTGGGGTAGGGGGCGCGTGGACTGAAGCTTTCTTT
CDR3aa: CASSGVGGAWTEAFF

j_gene: TRBJ2-5
abundance: many
v_gene: TRBV29-1
len: 13
d_gene: -
CDR3nt: TGCAGCGTTGAGGGGTTCGAGACAGAGACCCAGTACTTC
CDR3aa: CSVEGFETETQYF

j_gene: TRBJ1-3
abundance: many
v_gene: TRBV13
len: 19
d_gene: TRBD1
CDR3nt: TGTGCCAGCAGCTTGAGTGTGGGACAGGGAATGGTTCTCGGAAACACCATATATTTT
CDR3aa: CASSLSVGQGMVLGNTIYF

j_gene: TRBJ2-2
abundance: -
v_gene: TRBV20-1
len: 14
d_gene: TRBD2
CDR3nt: TGCAGTGCCACCGGGACTAGCAGCACCTTGGAGCTGTTTTTT
CDR3aa: CSATGTSSTLELFF

j_gene: TRBJ2-2
abundance: many
v_gene: TRBV6-4
len: 15
d_gene: TRBD1
CDR3nt: TGTGCCAGCAGAAAGGACAGGGGGGGCGCCGGGGAGCTGTTTTTT
CDR3aa: CASRKDRGGAGELFF

j_gene: TRBJ2-7
abundance: many
v_gene: TRBV20-1
len: 15
d_gene: -
CDR3nt: TGCAGTGCTAGAGATTCTCACAGGGCCCCCTACGAGCAGTACTTC
CDR3aa: CSARDSHRAPYEQYF

j_gene: TRBJ2-3
abundance: many
v_gene: TRBV10-1
len: 13
d_gene: TRBD1
CDR3nt: TGCGCCAGAGACAGGGGAGGCACAGATACGCAGTATTTT
CDR3aa: CARDRGGTDTQYF

j_gene: TRBJ2-1
abundance: few
v_gene: TRBV5-1
len: 15
d_gene: TRBD2
CDR3nt: TGCGCCAGCAGCGGGACTAGCGCGGCCCCCAATGGGCAGTTCTTC
CDR3aa: CASSGTSAAPNGQFF

j_gene: TRBJ2-1
abundance: many
v_gene: TRBV19
len: 16
d_gene: TRBD2
CDR3nt: TGTGCCAGTAGAAACCGAGCGGGAGCGCTGGACAATGAGCAGTTCTTC
CDR3aa: CASRNRAGALDNEQFF

j_gene: TRBJ2-3
abundance: many
v_gene: TRBV20-1
len: 13
d_gene: -
CDR3nt: TGCAGTGCCTTAGCGGAAATCACAGATACGCAGTATTTT
CDR3aa: CSALAEITDTQYF

j_gene: TRBJ1-1
abundance: many
v_gene: TRBV10-3
len: 14
d_gene: -
CDR3nt: TGTGCCATCAGTGAGCGGAGGGGTTCCACTGAAGCTTTCTTT
CDR3aa: CAISERRGSTEAFF

j_gene: TRBJ2-6
abundance: many
v_gene: TRBV2
len: 15
d_gene: -
CDR3nt: TGTGCCAGCAGAAAGGGGCTTTCTGGGGCCAACGTCCTGACTTTC
CDR3aa: CASRKGLSGANVLTF

j_gene: TRBJ2-1
abundance: many
v_gene: TRBV2
len: 15
d_gene: TRBD2
CDR3nt: TGTGCCAGCAGGCTGACTAGCGGAAGACTCAATGAGCAGTTCTTC
CDR3aa: CASRLTSGRLNEQFF

j_gene: TRBJ2-1
abundance: few
v_gene: TRBV6-2/TRBV6-3
len: 14
d_gene: -
CDR3nt: TGTGCCGGCTGGACCTCCATCTATGGCCATGAGCAGCTCTTC
CDR3aa: CAGWTSIYGHEQLF

j_gene: TRBJ2-1
abundance: many
v_gene: TRBV30
len: 15
d_gene: TRBD2
CDR3nt: TGTGCCTGGAGTGTACGGACTAGCGGCCACAATGAGCAGTTCTTC
CDR3aa: CAWSVRTSGHNEQFF

j_gene: TRBJ1-2
abundance: many
v_gene: TRBV6-1
len: 14
d_gene: -
CDR3nt: TGTGCCATCTTCCCTCCCCGATTCGACTATGGCTACACCTTC
CDR3aa: CAIFPPRFDYGYTF

j_gene: TRBJ2-3
abundance: many
v_gene: TRBV9
len: 16
d_gene: TRBD1
CDR3nt: TGTGCCAGCAGCGCAGGGGGTGGGGGTCTCACAGATACGCAGTATTTT
CDR3aa: CASSAGGGGLTDTQYF

j_gene: TRBJ1-2
abundance: many
v_gene: TRBV5-6
len: 13
d_gene: -
CDR3nt: TGTGCCAGCAGCACAGCCAGGGGTCATGGCTACACCTTC
CDR3aa: CASSTARGHGYTF

j_gene: TRBJ2-7
abundance: many
v_gene: TRBV6-5
len: 16
d_gene: TRBD2
CDR3nt: TGTGCCAGCAGTACCTCGACTAGCGGGCGCCAAAGGGGGCAGTACTTC
CDR3aa: CASSTSTSGRQRGQYF